This TCR beta chain emerged from a study of human T cells and chemical hapten exposure. Germline V gene sequence: CDR1 MNHEY, CDR2 SVGEGT. This CDR3 region has 12 residues. The germline V and J ends were trimmed by 7 bases and 11 bases, with 18 bases remaining between them. Points from the study as a whole: The study found that DPC sensitization did not change TCRs above 1 in 1000 frequency.

This clonotype was seen more than once but under ten times. Its antigen is still unknown. In TCRdb, the RACE reads were re-called with MiXCR into one record per CDR3 protein. The table records about 80,000 distinct CDR3 sequences, around 9.4% of them present only once. Time point of the sample: healthy volunteer bleed at 6 weeks. The study extracted total RNA from unfractionated whole blood. The TCR was taken from a female donor in good health. Some clones in this sample may be carry-over from other donors' samples. The rearrangement joins TRBV6-2 or TRBV6-3 to TRBJ2-7, with D unclear. The sample taken for sequencing was whole blood. CDR3: CASTTGQRIKYF. The DNA of the CDR3 is TGTGCCAGCACCACCGGCCAAAGGATTAAGTACTTC.